The 26 T cell receptor beta chains given below trace back to one sample, sequenced in a study of CD8 T cells in ankylosing spondylitis. MiXCR was run by TCRdb on the 5' RACE reads, yielding one entry per CDR3 protein. The table shows 250,000 to 400,000 distinct CDR3 sequences, with roughly 10% occurring only once. The source material was blood, either unsorted or a sorted T cell fraction (not recorded which). These receptors all stem from a female donor with ankylosing spondylitis or in good health (not recorded which).

This chain uses TRBV20-1 with TRBJ2-7; D uncertain. V was pared by 3 bases and J by 2 bases, with 11 bases between. The germline V gene encodes CDR1 DFQATT and CDR2 SNEGSKA (reference sequence). This CDR3 is built from 13 residues. DNA for the CDR3: TGCAGTGCTAGTCAGGTAGTCACCTACGAGCAGTACTTC. This encodes CSASQVVTYEQYF.

There are many counts of this clonotype. V gene TRBV9 combines with J gene TRBJ2-5; D not resolved. CDR3 length equals 13 residues. Trimming removed 5 bases at V and 3 bases at J, with 11 bases between. Germline-derived CDR1 and CDR2 are SGDLS and YYNGEE. The CDR3 nucleotides are TGTGCCAGCAGTCCCGAGGCCGAAGAGACCCAGTACTTC. It codes for CASSPEAEETQYF.

This clonotype was picked up many times. The rearrangement joins TRBV2 to TRBJ2-1; D is ambiguous. The CDR3 totals 11 residues. V was pared by 7 bases and J by 9 bases, with 10 bases between. Germline lookup yields CDR1 SNHLY and CDR2 FYNNEI. Here the CDR3 reads CASNRLVEQFF. CDR3 in DNA: TGTGCCAGCAACAGACTTGTTGAGCAGTTCTTC.

In its sample, this clonotype was seen many times. The chain carries TRBV12-3 or TRBV12-4 and TRBJ1-5; D unclear. The CDR3 covers 16 residues. The ends were cut back, 5 bases at V and 2 bases at J, with 16 bases in the middle. The CDR3 is CASSTPGVYGNQPQHF. For the CDR3, the DNA is TGTGCCAGCAGTACCCCGGGAGTATATGGCAATCAGCCCCAGCATTTT.

V and J are TRBV12-3 or TRBV12-4 and TRBJ2-2; D unresolved. The V gene lost 0 bases and the J gene lost 1 base, with 6 bases spanning the gap. The CDR3 loop spans 15 amino acids. CDR3 sequence reads: CASSLATLNTGELFF. CDR3 nucleotides: TGTGCCAGCAGTTTAGCCACATTGAACACCGGGGAGCTGTTTTTT.

Here the CDR3 DNA reads TGTGCCAGCAGTGAATCGACAGGTGGCCCCTACAATGAGCAGTTCTTC. Its translation: CASSESTGGPYNEQFF. This chain joins TRBV25-1 and TRBJ2-1; D perhaps matches TRBD1 (6 bases). CDR3 length: 16 amino acids. From germline, CDR1 is MGHDK and CDR2 SYGVNS. Trimming took 1 base from V and 2 from J, leaving 12 bases between them. Supplemented by reference TRBV25-1 and TRBJ2-1, the full variable domain reads EADIYQTPRYLVIGTGKKITLECSQTMGHDKMYWYQQDPGMELHLIHYSYGVNSTEKGDLSSESTVSRIRTEHFPLTLESARPSHTSQYLCASSESTGGPYNEQFFGPGTRLTVL.

This sequence joins TRBV18 and TRBJ1-4, with 9 bases identical to TRBD1. Per germline, CDR1 KGHSH and CDR2 LQKENI. The CDR3 contains 17 residues. The J segment lost 6 bases and the V segment lost 4 bases, leaving 12 bases of the junction unmatched. The CDR3 coding sequence is TGTGCCAGCTCACGCAACCCTCCGGGACAGGGATATGAAAAACTGTTTTTT. Its protein is CASSRNPPGQGYEKLFF.

This clonotype has a count of ten or more. The chain recombines TRBV5-1 with TRBJ2-3; 7 nucleotides align to TRBD1. Trimming took 4 bases from V and 3 from J; bases not matched to a gene: 11. Per germline, CDR1 SGHRS and CDR2 YFSETQ. CDR3 size: 16 residues. CDR3 in DNA: TGCGCCAGCAGCCGTTTCAACAGGGGATTAACAGATACGCAGTATTTT. Residues: CASSRFNRGLTDTQYF.

This chain joins TRBV7-2 and TRBJ2-4; maybe TRBD1 (5 bases). Germline loops: CDR1 SGHTA, CDR2 FQGNSA. This CDR3 spans 16 amino acids. Trimming took off 5 bases at V and 1 base at J, with 15 bases between the two ends. This chain's CDR3 is CASSHDRAKAKNIQYF. CDR3 nucleotides: TGTGCCAGCAGCCATGACAGAGCCAAGGCCAAAAACATTCAGTACTTC.

Ten or more counts support this clonotype. The chain employs TRBV5-1 and TRBJ2-7, with 9 nucleotides matching TRBD1. In germline, CDR1 is SGHRS, CDR2 YFSETQ. V dropped 4 bases and J dropped 5; count of bases not matched to a gene: 7. CDR3 length: 14 residues. CDR3 loop: CASSRGQGSNEQYF. CDR3 coding DNA: TGCGCCAGCAGCAGGGGACAGGGTAGCAACGAGCAGTACTTC.

This clonotype was seen repeatedly, ten times or more. The chain has TRBV7-2 and TRBJ1-6; a possible D gene is TRBD1 (5 bases). V was pared by 1 base and J by 4 bases, with 5 bases between. The germline gives CDR1 SGHTA, CDR2 FQGNSA. The CDR3 extends over 14 amino acids. The CDR3 DNA follows: TGTGCCAGCAGCTTAGAGGGGTATAATTCACCCCTCCACTTT. Its protein is CASSLEGYNSPLHF.

This clonotype was recorded at least ten times. This chain uses TRBV20-1 with TRBJ1-4; maybe TRBD1 (5 bases). V lost 0 bases and J lost 8, with 16 bases in between. This CDR3 has 15 residues. Germline lookup yields CDR1 DFQATT and CDR2 SNEGSKA (reference sequence). CDR3 bases: TGCAGTGCTAGAGAAGGACATACTAAGACGGAAAAACTGTTTTTT. This translates into CSAREGHTKTEKLFF.

This chain connects TRBV2 to TRBJ2-7; 10 bases are shared with TRBD1. There are 15 residues in the CDR3. Looked up from germline, CDR1 is SNHLY and CDR2 is FYNNEI. The trim removed 3 bases at V and 5 bases at J, leaving 7 bases unmatched. The DNA of the CDR3 is TGTGCCAGCAGTGATCTTGGACAGGGGGTAAACGAGCAGTACTTC. Translation: CASSDLGQGVNEQYF.

This clonotype was counted a few times. V usage is TRBV14 and J usage is TRBJ2-1; 10 bases match TRBD1. V dropped 0 bases and J dropped 6; count of bases not matched to a gene: 5. The CDR3 is 16 amino acids. Germline CDR1 and CDR2: SGHDN and FVKESK. The CDR3 coding sequence is TGTGCCAGCAGCCAAGATTCGACAGGGGGCTTCAATGAGCAGTTCTTC. Translating it yields CASSQDSTGGFNEQFF.

At least ten counts were recorded for this clonotype. The chain couples TRBV10-3 to TRBJ2-1; 9 bases align to TRBD2. The CDR3 extends over 15 amino acids. The V gene end was trimmed by 7 bases and the J gene end by 7 bases; junction bases not matched to a gene: 11. Germline CDR1 ENHRY, CDR2 SYGVKD. In DNA, the CDR3 is TGTGCCATCACCGTGGGCGGGGGGGCCCTTAATGAGCAGTTCTTC. Translated: CAITVGGGALNEQFF.

This clonotype was seen only a few times. The rearrangement joins TRBV20-1 to TRBJ2-3; the match to TRBD2 covers 10 bases. Per the germline V gene, CDR1 is DFQATT and CDR2 is SNEGSKA (reference sequence). This CDR3 spans 15 amino acids. V dropped 7 bases and J dropped 6; count of bases not matched to a gene: 13. The CDR3 DNA reads as TGCAGTGTCCGAAAAAAGCGGGGGGGCAGGGATACGCAGTATTTT. Translated, it gives CSVRKKRGGRDTQYF.

This clonotype was seen ten or more times. The chain recombines TRBV4-1 with TRBJ2-7, with D perhaps matching TRBD2 (6 bases). V was cut by 0 bases and J by 0 bases, with 15 bases left in between. This CDR3 is built from 17 residues. Germline CDR1 is MGHRA and CDR2 is YSYEKL. The CDR3 sequence is CASSQESSGLSSYEQYF. In DNA form, the CDR3 reads TGCGCCAGCAGCCAAGAATCCAGCGGGCTGAGCTCCTACGAGCAGTACTTC.

This clonotype was observed a few times. The chain employs TRBV5-1 and TRBJ1-1; 8 bases fit TRBD1. The germline V gene encodes CDR1 SGHRS and CDR2 YFSETQ. The V and J ends lost 0 bases and 5 bases, in that order; junction bases with no gene match: 6. The CDR3 length is 15 residues. The CDR3, as DNA: TGCGCCAGCAGCTTGGGGACAGGGTCGAGGACTGAAGCTTTCTTT. Protein product: CASSLGTGSRTEAFF.

As concerns this clonotype: A much larger clone differs from this one at a single base, so this may be a read error. This chain joins TRBV4-1 and TRBJ2-1, with 8 positions matching TRBD2. This CDR3 region has 16 residues. Germline V CDR1 and CDR2: MGHRA, YSYEKL. The CDR3 sequence: CASSPSPSGPYNEHFF. The CDR3 nucleotides read TGCGCCAGCAGCCCTAGTCCTAGCGGGCCCTACAATGAGCACTTCTTC.

The chain is built from TRBV11-2 and TRBJ1-4; unclear D gene. This CDR3 has 13 residues. Trimming removed 1 base from V and 7 bases from J, with 7 bases in between. The germline CDR1 and CDR2 sequences are SGHAT and FQNNGV. CDR3 in DNA: TGTGCCAGCAGCTTAGCGGCACCTGAAAAACTGTTTTTT. It translates to CASSLAAPEKLFF.

This clonotype was recorded a few times. The rearrangement uses TRBV14 and TRBJ2-3, with 8 positions matching TRBD2. The ends lost 6 bases at V and 6 bases at J; junction bases unmatched: 11. Germline CDR1 and CDR2: SGHDN and FVKESK. CDR3 size: 15 residues. Here the CDR3 DNA reads TGTGCCAGCAGTCAGCGGGGGAGTCAGGGGGATACGCAGTATTTT. Its translation: CASSQRGSQGDTQYF.

A note on this clonotype: One end of the junction does not line up with germline, which may come from a read error. V usage is TRBV9 and J usage is TRBJ2-2, with D possibly being TRBD1 (6 bases). CDR1 SGDLS and CDR2 YYNGEE come from the germline V gene. The CDR3 totals 15 residues. In DNA form, the CDR3 reads TGTGCCAGCAGCGTGGGGGCAGAGCCTCACGGGGAGCCGTTTTTT. This gives the protein CASSVGAEPHGEPFF.

This clonotype was found a few times. The rearrangement joins TRBV5-1 to TRBJ2-7, with 8 bases aligning to TRBD2. Germline loops: CDR1 SGHRS, CDR2 YFSETQ. The CDR3 extends over 15 amino acids. V was clipped by 4 bases and J by 3 bases; unmatched bases: 9. The CDR3 here is CASSHTPGLDYEQYF. CDR3 sequence (DNA): TGCGCCAGCAGCCATACTCCGGGACTAGACTACGAGCAGTACTTC. The full variable domain, completed using reference TRBV5-1 and TRBJ2-7, is KAGVTQTPRYLIKTRGQQVTLSCSPISGHRSVSWYQQTPGQGLQFLFEYFSETQRNKGNFPGRFSGRQFSNSRSEMNVSTLELGDSALYLCASSHTPGLDYEQYFGPGTRLTVT.

The chain has TRBV28 and TRBJ2-3; D gene ambiguous. This CDR3 region has 13 residues. The V and J ends lost 6 bases and 2 bases respectively, with 9 bases between them. Germline V lookup: CDR1 MDHEN, CDR2 SYDVKM. CDR3 region: CASRPKNTDTQYF. Written as DNA, the CDR3 is TGTGCCAGCAGACCGAAAAACACAGATACGCAGTATTTT.

This clonotype was seen many times. The chain uses TRBV6-1 and TRBJ2-2; D perhaps matches TRBD1 (6 bases). The CDR3 extends over 15 amino acids. CDR1 and CDR2 from the germline V gene are MNHNS and SASEGT. The V gene lost 7 bases and the J gene lost 2 bases, with 14 bases spanning the gap. In DNA, the CDR3 is TGTGCCAGCAAGCAGGGGCGCCCAAACACCGGGGAGCTGTTTTTT. Translating gives CASKQGRPNTGELFF.

Remarks on this clonotype: A clone one base away is much larger, so this may be a read error. The V gene is TRBV20-1, the J gene TRBJ2-3; tentative D call: TRBD1 (5 bases). The length of the CDR3 is 11 residues. CDR1 and CDR2 (germline): DFQATT, SNEGSKA (reference sequence). The CDR3 DNA reads as TGCAGTGCCGCACTGACAGATACGCAGTCTTTT. Its translation is CSAALTDTQSF.